This entry lists 21 T cell receptor beta chains sequenced from one sample in a study of identical twins. TCRdb re-called the 5' RACE reads through MiXCR, storing one row per CDR3 protein. The top ten clones hold roughly 0.91% of a sample with over 500,000 distinct CDR3 sequences, around 20% of them seen once. The same sample was also studied in work on T cells expressing NK-cell markers.

The source material was CD4+ T cells sorted from blood. All receptors derive from a woman younger than 35 in good health.

This clonotype showed up just a few times. The chain combines TRBV20-1 with TRBJ2-1; TRBD2 matches 8 bases. V lost 0 bases, J lost 1 base, and 11 bases stayed unmatched. The CDR3 is made up of 18 amino acids. In germline, CDR1 is DFQATT, CDR2 SNEGSKA (reference sequence). CDR3 loop: CSARDRVSGKVSYNEQFF. The CDR3 DNA reads as TGCAGTGCTAGAGATCGAGTTAGCGGGAAGGTTTCCTACAATGAGCAGTTCTTC.

This clonotype was observed a few times. The chain uses TRBV2 and TRBJ2-1; TRBD2 matches 8 bases. This CDR3 region has 15 residues. Germline-derived CDR1 and CDR2 are SNHLY and FYNNEI. V shed 6 bases and J 0 bases; nucleotides not matched to a gene: 4. The CDR3 nucleotides are TGTGCCAGCAGAGACGGGACTAGCTCCTACAATGAGCAGTTCTTC. This sequence encodes CASRDGTSSYNEQFF.

This chain links TRBV4-2 with TRBJ2-1, with a possible D match to TRBD1 (5 bases). Germline loops: CDR1 LGHNA, CDR2 YNFKEQ. V was pared by 6 bases and J by 2 bases, with 14 bases between. The CDR3 has 15 amino acids. The CDR3 sequence is CASRKPGHPYNEQFF. DNA for the CDR3: TGTGCCAGCAGGAAACCCGGACACCCCTACAATGAGCAGTTCTTC.

This chain links TRBV7-3 with TRBJ1-1; maybe TRBD1 (6 bases). The CDR3 length is 13 residues. Per germline, CDR1 SGHTA and CDR2 FQGTGA. Between the trimmed V and J ends, which lost 5 bases and 8 bases, there was a span of 15 bases. The DNA of the CDR3 is TGTGCCAGCAGCCCATTCGGGGGCTACGAAGCTTTCTTT. Amino acid sequence: CASSPFGGYEAFF.

This clonotype turned up a few times. The CDR3 protein is CSAHSGGPYNEQFF. The CDR3 DNA follows: TGCAGTGCACATAGCGGAGGCCCTTACAATGAGCAGTTCTTC. The chain uses TRBV20-1 and TRBJ2-1; possible D gene TRBD2, 6 bases. Trimming left V 6 bases short and J 4 bases short, with 16 bases between. In germline, CDR1 is DFQATT, CDR2 SNEGSKA (reference sequence). The length of the CDR3 is 14 residues.

This clonotype was observed a few times. The genes are TRBV6-1 and TRBJ1-5, with 9 bases matching TRBD1. The ends lost 5 bases at V and 4 bases at J; junction bases unmatched: 6. CDR1 and CDR2 (germline): MNHNS, SASEGT. There are 15 residues in the CDR3. The chain's CDR3 is CASSPGTGPNQPQHF. The CDR3 nucleotides are TGTGCCAGCAGTCCCGGGACAGGGCCTAATCAGCCCCAGCATTTT.

The rearrangement uses TRBV20-1 and TRBJ2-7; D may match TRBD1 or TRBD2 (6 bases each). The germline CDR1 and CDR2 sequences are DFQATT and SNEGSKA (reference sequence). V was shortened by 1 base and J by 1 base, with 11 bases between the two germline ends. CDR3 length equals 14 residues. The CDR3 spells CSARGGAASYEQYF. The CDR3 coding sequence is TGCAGTGCTAGAGGGGGGGCTGCGTCCTACGAGCAGTACTTC.

There are many counts of this clonotype. This sequence joins TRBV30 and TRBJ1-3; the match to TRBD1 covers 7 bases. This CDR3 comprises 16 residues. Germline V lookup: CDR1 GTSNPN, CDR2 SVGIG (reference sequence). With V trimmed by 0 bases and J by 5 bases, 10 bases remained unmatched. The CDR3 bases are TGTGCCTGGAGTGTACTTTTAGGGGGCGGACGAAACACCATATATTTT. Protein sequence: CAWSVLLGGGRNTIYF.

The rearrangement uses TRBV7-2 and TRBJ2-1; a weak D match, TRBD2 (5 bases). CDR1 and CDR2 (germline): SGHTA, FQGNSA. The CDR3 length is 14 residues. V gave up 3 bases and J gave up 2 bases, with 8 bases separating them. The CDR3 DNA reads as TGTGCCAGCAGCTTCGGACTGGCCTACAATGAGCAGTTCTTC. This translates into CASSFGLAYNEQFF.

This clonotype came up a few times. The V call is TRBV15, the J call TRBJ1-3; 10 bases fit TRBD1. There are 16 residues in the CDR3. The V gene's germline CDR1 is LNHNV and CDR2 YYDKDF (reference sequence). With 1 base clipped from V and 1 base from J, the junction kept 1 base outside the gene matches. The CDR3 DNA reads TGTGCCACCAGCAGAGGGGACAGGGGATCTGGAAACACCATATATTTT. Translation gives CATSRGDRGSGNTIYF. The full variable domain, completed using reference TRBV15 and TRBJ1-3, is DAMVIQNPRYQVTQFGKPVTLSCSQTLNHNVMYWYQQKSSQAPKLLFHYYDKDFNNEADTPDNFQSRRPNTSFCFLDIRSPGLGDTAMYLCATSRGDRGSGNTIYFGEGSWLTVV.

This clonotype was observed a few times. V and J are TRBV19 and TRBJ2-7; D is undetermined. CDR1 LNHDA and CDR2 SQIVND come from the germline V gene (reference sequence). The CDR3 covers 11 residues. V lost 8 bases and J 3 bases, leaving 8 bases between the germline ends. This chain's CDR3 is CASRKGYEQYF. CDR3 coding DNA: TGTGCCAGTCGAAAGGGCTACGAGCAGTACTTC.

This clonotype came up a few times. V and J are TRBV6-2 or TRBV6-3 and TRBJ2-7, with TRBD2 identical over 8 bases. Germline V CDR1 and CDR2: MNHEY, SVGEGT. This CDR3 has 16 amino acids. V shed 5 bases and J 2 bases; nucleotides not matched to a gene: 11. CDR3 sequence reads: CASSPIRREVPYEQYF. The CDR3 DNA is TGTGCCAGCAGTCCGATCCGGCGGGAGGTTCCCTACGAGCAGTACTTC.

CDR3 loop: CASSSQRTGTYEQYF. The CDR3 DNA sequence: TGTGCCAGCAGCTCCCAAAGGACTGGCACCTACGAGCAGTACTTC. This chain joins TRBV7-9 and TRBJ2-7, with D possibly TRBD2 on 5 matching bases. Trimming took 4 bases from V and 2 from J, leaving 15 bases between them. The germline V gene encodes CDR1 SEHNR and CDR2 FQNEAQ (reference sequence). The CDR3 sequence is 15 residues long.

This clonotype was counted at least ten times. The chain couples TRBV20-1 to TRBJ1-1; D is uncertain. Germline assignment: CDR1 DFQATT and CDR2 SNEGSKA (reference sequence). V was pared by 1 base and J by 4 bases, with 7 bases between. The CDR3 is 12 amino acids. The CDR3 DNA sequence: TGCAGTGCTAGAGTACAATTCACTGAAGCTTTCTTT. It translates to CSARVQFTEAFF.

This clonotype was found a few times. V usage is TRBV7-9 and J usage is TRBJ2-5; no definite D call. Per the germline V gene, CDR1 is SEHNR and CDR2 is FQNEAQ (reference sequence). This CDR3 spans 15 amino acids. The V and J ends lost 5 bases and 5 bases respectively, with 18 bases between them. CDR3 protein: CASSPYASRIETQYF. CDR3 DNA: TGTGCCAGCAGCCCGTACGCCTCTAGGATTGAGACCCAGTACTTC.

In its sample, this clonotype was seen many times. Relative to the germline gene, one junction end is altered; a read error may explain this. The chain has TRBV12-3 or TRBV12-4 and TRBJ2-7; possibly TRBD1 for D (5 bases). This CDR3 is 12 amino acids long. The CDR3 spells CASSLALGAPQF. CDR3 nucleotides: TGTGCCAGCAGTTTAGCCTTAGGGGCCCCCCAGTTC.

In its sample, this clonotype was seen a few times. The chain combines TRBV5-1 with TRBJ2-3, with D perhaps TRBD2 (6 bases). The germline CDR1 and CDR2 sequences are SGHRS and YFSETQ. V was cut by 5 bases and J by 4 bases, with 14 bases left in between. CDR3 size: 14 residues. The CDR3 sequence is CASRGLSVADTQYF. The CDR3 DNA is TGCGCCAGCAGGGGACTTAGCGTCGCAGATACGCAGTATTTT.

This clonotype was found a few times. The chain uses TRBV7-2 and TRBJ2-7, with D hard to call. This CDR3 region has 14 residues. V was clipped by 5 bases and J by 1 base, with 12 bases between them. Looked up from germline, CDR1 is SGHTA and CDR2 is FQGNSA. The CDR3 DNA is TGTGCCAGCAGCATGGACCAAATTTCCTACGAGCAGTACTTC. Translated: CASSMDQISYEQYF.

Notes on this clonotype: A junction boundary mismatches the germline segment, possibly from a read error. The chain links TRBV10-3 to TRBJ2-1; 8 bases map to TRBD2. CDR3 length equals 16 residues. Per germline, CDR1 ENHRY and CDR2 SYGVKD. The CDR3 DNA reads TGTGCCATCAGTGAGTCGGGACTAGGGTACGGCAATGAGCGGTTCTTC. The encoded protein is CAISESGLGYGNERFF.

This chain uses TRBV7-8 with TRBJ1-5, with D possibly matching TRBD1 (5 bases). The CDR3 is 16 residues long. Germline-derived CDR1 and CDR2 are SGHVS and FQNEAQ. Between the trimmed V and J ends, which lost 0 bases and 3 bases, there was a span of 12 bases. CDR3 amino acids: CASSLANRGFNQPQHF. Written as DNA, the CDR3 is TGTGCCAGCAGCTTAGCCAACCGGGGCTTCAATCAGCCCCAGCATTTT.

This chain links TRBV20-1 with TRBJ2-2, with TRBD2 matching 11 bases. V was clipped by 1 base and J by 7 bases; unmatched bases: 5. Germline CDR1 and CDR2: DFQATT and SNEGSKA (reference sequence). This CDR3 contains 15 residues. The CDR3 sequence is CSARALAGVIGELFF. The CDR3 DNA follows: TGCAGTGCTAGAGCACTAGCGGGAGTAATCGGGGAGCTGTTTTTT.